Following are 24 T cell receptor beta chains from one sample sequenced in a study of CD4 T cells in relation to SARS-CoV-2 and coronaviruses. Clones were read by immunoSEQ multiplex PCR, and TCRdb kept only the in-frame ones, dropping some. This sample has roughly 30,000 clones, with 60% to 80% found just once. These receptors lack a known antigen. Unexposed donor CD4+ T cells date from about 2011-2019, before the COVID-19 pandemic. After about 11 days of culture, CD4+ T cells were isolated. Material: CD4+ T cells from PBMCs, cultured in vitro. Receptor source: a human donor in good health.

The chain recombines TRBV12-3 or TRBV12-4 with TRBJ2-4; the match to TRBD1 covers 7 bases. This CDR3 is built from 13 residues. The V segment lost 5 bases and the J segment 9 bases; nucleotides outside the gene matches: 7. CDR3: CASSLGEGAIQYF. CDR3 nucleotide sequence: TGTGCCAGCAGTCTGGGAGAGGGGGCCATTCAGTACTTC.

The V call is TRBV10-3, the J call TRBJ2-1, with 7 bases that match TRBD2. The V gene's germline CDR1 is ENHRY and CDR2 SYGVKD. There are 14 residues in the CDR3. Unmatched junction bases numbered 6, after V lost 8 bases and J lost 2 bases. This CDR3 is CAIGRGEPYNEQFF. The CDR3, as DNA: TGTGCCATCGGACGGGGGGAACCCTACAATGAGCAGTTCTTC.

The genes are TRBV7-5 and TRBJ2-7; the D call of TRBD2 is as the table states it, not checked on the DNA. TRBV7-5 is tagged as a pseudogene. The CDR3 covers 15 residues. CDR3 amino acids: CARDTSGISSYEQYF. The CDR3 DNA follows: TGTGCCAGGGACACAAGCGGGATTAGCTCCTACGAGCAGTACTTC.

The rearrangement links TRBV19 to TRBJ2-1, with D possibly TRBD2 on 5 matching bases. The V end lost 5 bases, the J end lost 4 bases, and 12 bases lay between the germline ends. This CDR3 contains 14 residues. Germline lookup yields CDR1 LNHDA and CDR2 SQIVND (reference sequence). Written as DNA, the CDR3 is TGTGCCAGTAGTGAGTTATCGGGGTACAATGAGCAGTTCTTC. This encodes CASSELSGYNEQFF.

The chain is built from TRBV7-9 and TRBJ2-3; TRBD1 is a possible D gene (5 bases). Germline V gives CDR1 SEHNR, CDR2 FQNEAQ (reference sequence). This CDR3 has 12 amino acids. The V gene lost 6 bases and the J gene lost 8 bases, with 12 bases spanning the gap. The CDR3 DNA reads TGTGCCAGCAGGGAGACAGTCTCTACGCAGTATTTT. The encoded protein is CASRETVSTQYF.

This chain links TRBV4-1 with TRBJ1-5; no firm D call. The CDR3 totals 14 residues. V was cut by 1 base and J by 3 bases, with 7 bases left in between. Germline lookup yields CDR1 MGHRA and CDR2 YSYEKL. The CDR3 region is CASSQVGFNQPQHF. CDR3 nucleotides: TGCGCCAGCAGCCAAGTTGGGTTCAATCAGCCCCAGCATTTT.

The chain carries TRBV7-2 and TRBJ1-4; D remains ambiguous. The CDR3 totals 15 residues. Germline V gene data show CDR1 as SGHTA and CDR2 as FQGNSA. Trimming took off 1 base at V and 4 bases at J, with 10 bases between the two ends. DNA for the CDR3: TGTGCCAGCAGCTTAGTTGGGCAGGTTAATGAAAAACTGTTTTTT. It specifies CASSLVGQVNEKLFF.

The rearrangement links TRBV5-4 to TRBJ1-4; perhaps TRBD1 as D (5 bases). V was clipped by 1 base and J by 8 bases, with 12 bases between them. The CDR3 is 14 amino acids. CDR1 and CDR2 from the germline V gene are SGHNT and YYREEE (reference sequence). CDR3 DNA: TGTGCCAGCAGCTTGAGAGGGGAAAGAGAAAAACTGTTTTTT. This gives the protein CASSLRGEREKLFF.

The V gene is TRBV10-3, the J gene TRBJ2-6; either TRBD1 or TRBD2 may supply D (5 bases each). Germline CDR1 reads ENHRY; CDR2 reads SYGVKD. The CDR3 loop spans 19 amino acids. V dropped 0 bases and J dropped 0 bases, with 15 bases sitting between them. The DNA of the CDR3 is TGTGCCATCAGTGAGTCGATGGTGGGGGTCGGCTCTGGGGCCAACGTCCTGACTTTC. Protein product: CAISESMVGVGSGANVLTF.

CDR3 coding DNA: TGTGCCACAGCGGAACAGGGTCGGTACTATGGCTACACCTTC. This encodes CATAEQGRYYGYTF. This chain connects TRBV19 to TRBJ1-2, with D possibly TRBD1 on 6 matching bases. CDR1 is LNHDA and CDR2 is SQIVND in the germline V gene (reference sequence). Trimming left V 10 bases short and J 3 bases short, with 18 bases between. The CDR3 has 14 residues.

This chain joins TRBV5-1 and TRBJ1-2; possible D gene TRBD1, 5 bases. Trimming removed 4 bases from V and 1 base from J, with 11 bases in between. The CDR3 spans 14 residues. Germline assignment: CDR1 SGHRS and CDR2 YFSETQ. The CDR3 region is CASSPTVNNYGYTF. DNA for the CDR3: TGCGCCAGCAGCCCGACAGTGAATAACTATGGCTACACCTTC.

The rearrangement uses TRBV7-2 and TRBJ2-1; 10 bases line up with TRBD2. Germline-derived CDR1 and CDR2 are SGHTA and FQGNSA. The junction had 7 bases not matched to a gene; V was cut back by 5 bases and J by 6 bases. The CDR3 totals 15 residues. CDR3 nucleotides: TGTGCCAGCAGCAAACCGGGACTAGCGACCAATGAGCAGTTCTTC. Protein: CASSKPGLATNEQFF.

V and J are TRBV29-1 and TRBJ2-6; D not resolved. The germline gives CDR1 SQVTM, CDR2 ANQGSEA. The CDR3 sequence is 16 residues long. Trimming left V 7 bases short and J 0 bases short, with 16 bases between. In DNA, the CDR3 is TGCAGCGCCGCAACTCAAACCCGCTCTGGGGCCAACGTCCTGACTTTC. It is translated as CSAATQTRSGANVLTF.

The chain couples TRBV5-5 to TRBJ1-6, with D possibly matching TRBD1 (5 bases). The V and J ends lost 0 bases and 6 bases respectively, with 7 bases between them. The length of the CDR3 is 14 residues. CDR1 SGHKS and CDR2 YYEKEE come from the germline V gene (reference sequence). The CDR3 region is CASSLEGSNSPLHF. The CDR3 DNA is TGTGCCAGCAGCTTGGAGGGGAGTAATTCACCCCTCCACTTT.

This chain joins TRBV28 and TRBJ2-7; 9 bases match TRBD2. With V trimmed by 3 bases and J by 3 bases, 12 bases remained unmatched. Germline lookup yields CDR1 MDHEN and CDR2 SYDVKM. The CDR3 spans 17 residues. In nucleotides, the CDR3 is TGTGCCAGCAGTTTTTCGACTAGCGGCCCTACTCTCTACGAGCAGTACTTC. This encodes CASSFSTSGPTLYEQYF.

This clone was counted between two and nine times. V is TRBV4-3 and J is TRBJ2-2; D uncertain. The germline gives CDR1 LGHNA, CDR2 YSLEER. Trimming pared 1 base from V and 4 bases from J, leaving 13 bases between. The CDR3 loop spans 16 amino acids. CDR3 protein: CASSQGRLRVTGELFF. As DNA, the CDR3 is TGCGCCAGCAGCCAAGGTCGTTTACGGGTCACCGGGGAGCTGTTTTTT.

V usage is TRBV6-5 and J usage is TRBJ2-1; perhaps TRBD2 as D (6 bases). Trimming took off 4 bases at V and 10 bases at J, with 17 bases between the two ends. The CDR3 is 14 amino acids. Germline CDR1 is MNHEY and CDR2 is SVGAGI. The CDR3 loop reads CASSLSFGGKEQFF. The CDR3 nucleotides are TGTGCCAGCAGTTTATCTTTCGGCGGGAAGGAGCAGTTCTTC.

The CDR3 sequence: CASTPRFPPDRDEQYF. For the CDR3, the DNA is TGTGCCAGCACCCCCCGTTTCCCCCCGGACAGGGACGAGCAGTACTTC. The chain recombines TRBV6-2 or TRBV6-3 with TRBJ2-7, with 8 bases that match TRBD1. The V and J ends lost 7 bases and 5 bases, in that order; junction bases with no gene match: 16. This CDR3 is 16 amino acids long. Germline V gene sequence: CDR1 MNHEY, CDR2 SVGEGT.

The rearrangement links TRBV24-1 to TRBJ2-2; D remains unclear. The CDR3 sequence is 13 residues long. Trimming pared 2 bases from V and 6 bases from J, leaving 6 bases between. The germline CDR1 and CDR2 sequences are KGHDR and SFDVKD. The CDR3 is CATSDSPSGELFF. The CDR3 nucleotides read TGTGCCACCAGTGATTCTCCCTCCGGGGAGCTGTTTTTT.

This clone was seen a single time. This chain links TRBV13 with TRBJ2-1; 8 nucleotides agree with TRBD2. With V trimmed by 3 bases and J by 8 bases, 12 bases remained unmatched. This CDR3 is 16 amino acids long. CDR1 is PRHDT, CDR2 FYEKMQ, per germline (reference sequence). CDR3 in DNA: TGTGCCAGCAGCTTTACTAGCGGCAACGTTCGGGATGAGCAGTTCTTC. Protein sequence: CASSFTSGNVRDEQFF. The full variable domain, rest sourced from reference TRBV13 and TRBJ2-1, is AAGVIQSPRHLIKEKRETATLKCYPIPRHDTVYWYQQGPGQDPQFLISFYEKMQSDKGSIPDRFSAQQFSDYHSELNMSSLELGDSALYFCASSFTSGNVRDEQFFGPGTRLTVL.

The sample holds a few counts of this clone. The V call is TRBV3-1 (or the pseudogene TRBV3-2), the J call TRBJ1-6; D gene ambiguous. This CDR3 is 13 amino acids long. The V gene's germline CDR1 is LGHDT and CDR2 YNNKEL (reference sequence). V was cut by 4 bases and J by 7 bases, with 8 bases left in between. The CDR3 spells CASSRAENSPLHF. The CDR3 bases are TGTGCCAGCAGCCGGGCCGAGAATTCACCCCTCCACTTT.

The V gene is TRBV3-1 (or the pseudogene TRBV3-2), the J gene TRBJ1-5; D call uncertain. There are 13 residues in the CDR3. V was shortened by 0 bases and J by 7 bases, with 7 bases between the two germline ends. Germline-derived CDR1 and CDR2 are LGHDT and YNNKEL (reference sequence). The CDR3 loop reads CASSQDPKQPQHF. The CDR3 DNA follows: TGTGCCAGCAGCCAAGACCCCAAGCAGCCCCAGCATTTT.

The rearrangement uses TRBV5-1 and TRBJ1-2, with D tentatively TRBD1 (5 bases). Between the trimmed V and J ends, which lost 1 base and 6 bases, there was a span of 16 bases. This CDR3 is 15 amino acids long. The V gene's germline CDR1 is SGHRS and CDR2 YFSETQ. The CDR3 nucleotides are TGCGCCAGCAGCTTGCAAGCAGGGCATGGGGATGGCTACACCTTC. Protein sequence: CASSLQAGHGDGYTF.

The CDR3 sequence is CASSQDQRATTF. The CDR3 nucleotides are TGTGCCAGCAGCCAAGATCAAAGGGCGACGACCTTC. The chain is built from TRBV3-1 (or the pseudogene TRBV3-2) and TRBJ1-2; D gene ambiguous. CDR3 length: 12 amino acids. Per germline, CDR1 LGHDT and CDR2 YNNKEL (reference sequence). With 0 bases removed from V and 14 bases from J, the gap between germline ends came to 13 bases.